Listed below are T cell receptor beta chains from one sample, sequenced in a study of shared clonotypes between healthy human individuals. Produced via immunoSEQ multiplex PCR; TCRdb's table is partial and in-frame only. This table has approximately 530,000 clones, 90% to 97% appearing once. Material for sequencing was naive CD4+ T cells sorted from blood. The receptors were gathered from a woman aged 25 to 39 in good health. CDR3s include the opening cysteine and the closing phenylalanine or tryptophan. D genes are given only for firm matches. Clone size appears in some rows only: once, few, many, or a class for an expanded clone.

D gene	V gene	clone size	J gene	CDR3 protein	CDR3 DNA
-	TRBV7-2	-	TRBJ2-7	CASSLEPRGYEQYF	TGTGCCAGCAGCTTAGAGCCCAGGGGCTACGAGCAGTACTTC
-	TRBV28	-	TRBJ2-7	CASTKVGVGISGEQYF	TGTGCCAGCACCAAGGTCGGGGTAGGGATTTCAGGCGAGCAGTACTTC
TRBD1	TRBV19	-	TRBJ2-7	CASRGTGGGEQYF	TGTGCCAGTAGAGGGACAGGGGGTGGCGAGCAGTACTTC
-	TRBV5-6	few	TRBJ1-3	CASSLAWDGNSGNTIYF	TGTGCCAGCAGCTTGGCTTGGGACGGCAACTCTGGAAACACCATATATTTT
-	TRBV5-4	-	TRBJ1-2	CASSVHTLDGYTF	TGTGCCAGCAGCGTCCACACCTTAGATGGCTACACCTTC
-	TRBV28	-	TRBJ2-5	CASSHWSGSGETQYF	TGTGCCAGCAGTCATTGGTCAGGATCAGGGGAGACCCAGTACTTC
-	TRBV2	-	TRBJ1-6	CASGGDRDSPLHF	TGTGCCAGCGGTGGGGATAGGGATTCACCCCTCCACTTT
-	TRBV25-1	-	TRBJ1-2	CASSEAGVGYGYTF	TGTGCCAGCAGTGAGGCGGGGGTAGGCTATGGCTACACCTTC
TRBD1	TRBV19	-	TRBJ1-2	CASSRLGTGTYGYTF	TGTGCCAGTAGTCGACTCGGGACAGGAACCTATGGCTACACCTTC
TRBD1	TRBV27	-	TRBJ1-2	CASRGQTYGGYTF	TGTGCCAGCAGGGGACAGACCTACGGTGGCTACACCTTC
TRBD2	TRBV7-9	-	TRBJ2-7	CASSLAWGGPYSYEQYF	TGTGCCAGCAGCTTAGCTTGGGGGGGTCCTTACTCCTACGAGCAGTACTTC
-	TRBV7-9	-	TRBJ2-7	CASSLAQQVYEQYF	TGTGCCAGCAGCTTAGCGCAACAGGTCTACGAGCAGTACTTC
-	TRBV19	-	TRBJ2-1	CASAPGGFPYNEQFF	TGTGCCAGCGCACCGGGCGGATTCCCTTACAATGAGCAGTTCTTC
-	TRBV28	-	TRBJ2-1	CASRDTGEQFF	TGTGCCAGCAGGGACACCGGTGAGCAGTTCTTC
-	TRBV18	once	TRBJ1-4	CASSPTAGGDNEKLFF	TGTGCCAGCTCACCAACGGCTGGGGGCGATAATGAAAAACTGTTTTTT
-	TRBV5-4	-	TRBJ2-1	CAGGRDYNEQFF	TGTGCCGGAGGACGGGACTACAATGAGCAGTTCTTC
TRBD2	TRBV5-1	-	TRBJ2-7	CASSLEGLAGHYEQYF	TGCGCCAGCAGCTTGGAGGGACTAGCGGGGCACTACGAGCAGTACTTC
-	TRBV12-2	-	TRBJ1-2	CASRLGPDRGYYGYTF	TGTGCAAGTCGCTTAGGGCCTGACAGGGGTTACTATGGCTACACCTTC
TRBD2	TRBV5-1	-	TRBJ2-7	CASSYGTSGTNEQYF	TGCGCCAGCAGCTATGGGACTAGCGGGACCAACGAGCAGTACTTC
TRBD2	TRBV4-1	-	TRBJ2-7	CASSQKGGLAVNYEQYF	TGCGCCAGCAGCCAAAAGGGGGGACTAGCGGTAAACTACGAGCAGTACTTC
TRBD1	TRBV25-1	-	TRBJ2-5	CASSAAGTGTETQYF	TGTGCCAGCAGCGCCGCCGGGACAGGGACAGAGACCCAGTACTTC
TRBD2	TRBV11-2	-	TRBJ2-3	CASSLRGSGRGGKDTQYF	TGTGCCAGCAGCTTAAGGGGTAGCGGGAGAGGTGGTAAAGATACGCAGTATTTT
TRBD2	TRBV4-1	-	TRBJ2-1	CASSQVRRLADYNEQFF	TGCGCCAGCAGCCAAGTAAGGAGGCTAGCGGACTACAATGAGCAGTTCTTC
-	TRBV25-1	-	TRBJ1-2	CASSEPGPNYGYTF	TGTGCCAGCAGTGAGCCAGGGCCTAACTATGGCTACACCTTC
-	TRBV25-1	-	TRBJ1-2	CASSSGDSYYGYTF	TGTGCCAGCAGTTCGGGCGACAGCTACTATGGCTACACCTTC
-	TRBV19	once	TRBJ2-3	CASSPAGTDTQYF	TGTGCCAGTAGCCCGGCAGGGACAGATACGCAGTATTTT